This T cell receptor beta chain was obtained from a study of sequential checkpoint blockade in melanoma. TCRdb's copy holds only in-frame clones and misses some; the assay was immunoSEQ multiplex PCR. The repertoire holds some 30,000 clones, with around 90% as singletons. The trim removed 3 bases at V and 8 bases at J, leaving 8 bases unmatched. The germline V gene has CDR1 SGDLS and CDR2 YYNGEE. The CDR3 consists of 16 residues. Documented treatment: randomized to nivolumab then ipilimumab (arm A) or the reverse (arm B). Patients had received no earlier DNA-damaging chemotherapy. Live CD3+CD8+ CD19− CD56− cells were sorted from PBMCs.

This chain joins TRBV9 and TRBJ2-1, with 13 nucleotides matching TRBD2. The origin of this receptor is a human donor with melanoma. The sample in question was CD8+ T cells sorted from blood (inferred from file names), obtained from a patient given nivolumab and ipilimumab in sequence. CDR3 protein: CASSGSGTSGMHEQFF. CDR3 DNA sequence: TGTGCCAGCAGCGGGTCCGGGACTAGCGGGATGCATGAGCAGTTCTTC. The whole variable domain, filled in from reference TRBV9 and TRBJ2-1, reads DSGVTQTPKHLITATGQRVTLRCSPRSGDLSVYWYQQSLDQGLQFLIQYYNGEERAKGNILERFSAQQFPDLHSELNLSSLELGDSALYFCASSGSGTSGMHEQFFGPGTRLTVL.